This T cell receptor (beta chain) came from a study of radiation and T cells in renal cell carcinoma. Findings and caveats of the study: Dominant CDR3 motifs occupied more repertoire in irradiated than control tumors. Sampling covered only about 1 g of each tumor.

Trimming took 2 bases from V and 7 from J, leaving 9 bases between them. Germline V gene lookup returns CDR1 WSHSY and CDR2 SAAADI. The CDR3 loop spans 13 amino acids. Stated treatment: treatment-naive control, cytoreductive nephrectomy. Treatment-naive patients without radiation supplied the control tumors at nephrectomy. Controls included a handful of female and around 10 male donors, resected 2011 to 2014. A note on this clone: No antigen is known for it.

The method was immunoSEQ multiplex PCR; TCRdb's version includes in-frame clones alone and lacks a portion of them. The repertoire holds 6,000 to 8,000 clones, with approximately 64% as singletons. The sample here was tumor tissue, taken from a patient whose treatment was nephrectomy without radiotherapy. The receptor was derived from a woman between 70 and 85 years old with renal cell carcinoma. The rearrangement joins TRBV10-2 to TRBJ1-5, with no clear D. The CDR3 DNA reads TGCGCCAGCAGTGAGGCTGTTTGGCAGCCCCAGCATTTT. As protein: CASSEAVWQPQHF.